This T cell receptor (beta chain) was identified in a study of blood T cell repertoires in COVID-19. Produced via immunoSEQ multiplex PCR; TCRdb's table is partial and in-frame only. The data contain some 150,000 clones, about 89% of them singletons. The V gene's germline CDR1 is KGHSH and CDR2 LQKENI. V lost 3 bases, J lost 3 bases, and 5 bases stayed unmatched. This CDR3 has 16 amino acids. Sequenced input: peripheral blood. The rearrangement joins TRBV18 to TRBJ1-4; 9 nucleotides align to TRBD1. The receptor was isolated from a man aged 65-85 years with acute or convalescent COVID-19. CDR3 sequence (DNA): TGTGCCAGCTCACCGACAGGGGGAATGGCTAATGAAAAACTGTTTTTT. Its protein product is CASSPTGGMANEKLFF.